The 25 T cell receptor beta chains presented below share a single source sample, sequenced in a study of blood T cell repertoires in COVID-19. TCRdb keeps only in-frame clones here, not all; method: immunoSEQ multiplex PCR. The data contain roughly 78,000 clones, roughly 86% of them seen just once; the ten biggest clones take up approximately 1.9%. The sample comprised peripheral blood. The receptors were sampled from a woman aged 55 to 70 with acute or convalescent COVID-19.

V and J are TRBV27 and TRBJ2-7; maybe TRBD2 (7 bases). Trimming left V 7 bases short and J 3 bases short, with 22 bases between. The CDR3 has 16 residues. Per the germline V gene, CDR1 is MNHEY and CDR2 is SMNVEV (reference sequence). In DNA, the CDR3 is TGTGCCAGCACCTTCTTAAGGGGGGGGCCTCTCTACGAGCAGTACTTC. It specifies CASTFLRGGPLYEQYF.

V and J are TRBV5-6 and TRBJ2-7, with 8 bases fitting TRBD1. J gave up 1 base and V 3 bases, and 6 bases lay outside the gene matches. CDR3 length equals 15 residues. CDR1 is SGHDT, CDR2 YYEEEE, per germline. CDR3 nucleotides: TGTGCCAGCAGCTCGGACAGGGATATGTCCTACGAGCAGTACTTC. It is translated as CASSSDRDMSYEQYF.

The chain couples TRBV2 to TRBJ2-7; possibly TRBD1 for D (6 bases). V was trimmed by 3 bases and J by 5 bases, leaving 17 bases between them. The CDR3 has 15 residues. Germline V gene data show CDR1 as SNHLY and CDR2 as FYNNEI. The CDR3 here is CASSDDRSPPNEQYF. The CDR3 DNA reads TGTGCCAGCAGTGATGACAGGAGTCCTCCCAACGAGCAGTACTTC.

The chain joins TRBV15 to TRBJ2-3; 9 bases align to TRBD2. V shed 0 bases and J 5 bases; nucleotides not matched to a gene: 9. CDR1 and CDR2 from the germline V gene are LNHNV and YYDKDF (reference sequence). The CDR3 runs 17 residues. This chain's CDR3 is CATSRDREVAGVDTQYF. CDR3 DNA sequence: TGTGCCACCAGCAGAGATAGGGAGGTAGCGGGAGTAGATACGCAGTATTTT.

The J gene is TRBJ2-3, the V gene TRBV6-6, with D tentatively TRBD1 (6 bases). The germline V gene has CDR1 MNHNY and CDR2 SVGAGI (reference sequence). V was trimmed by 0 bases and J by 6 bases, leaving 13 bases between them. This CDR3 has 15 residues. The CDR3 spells CASSYSGQFSDTQYF. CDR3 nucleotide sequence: TGTGCCAGCAGTTACTCCGGACAGTTCTCGGATACGCAGTATTTT.

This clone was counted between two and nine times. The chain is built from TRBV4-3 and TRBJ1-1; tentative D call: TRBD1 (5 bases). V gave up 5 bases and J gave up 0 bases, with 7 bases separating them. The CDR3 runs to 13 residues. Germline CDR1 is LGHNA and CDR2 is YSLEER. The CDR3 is CASSYRMNTEAFF. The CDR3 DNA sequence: TGCGCCAGCAGCTACAGGATGAACACTGAAGCTTTCTTT.

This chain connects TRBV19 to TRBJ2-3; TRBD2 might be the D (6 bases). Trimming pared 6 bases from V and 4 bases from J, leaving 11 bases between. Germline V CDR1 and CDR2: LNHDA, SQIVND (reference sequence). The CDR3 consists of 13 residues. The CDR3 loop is CASRLAGADTQYF. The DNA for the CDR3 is TGTGCCAGTAGACTAGCTGGGGCAGATACGCAGTATTTT.

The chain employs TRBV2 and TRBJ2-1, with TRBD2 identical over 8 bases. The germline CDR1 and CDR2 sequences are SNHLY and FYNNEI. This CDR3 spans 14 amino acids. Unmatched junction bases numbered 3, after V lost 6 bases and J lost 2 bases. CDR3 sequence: CASSREGAYNEQFF. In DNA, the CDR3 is TGTGCCAGCAGCCGGGAGGGGGCCTACAATGAGCAGTTCTTC.

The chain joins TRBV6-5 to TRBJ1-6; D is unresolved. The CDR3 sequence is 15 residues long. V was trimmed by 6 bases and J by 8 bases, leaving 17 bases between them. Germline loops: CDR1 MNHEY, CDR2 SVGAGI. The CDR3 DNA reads TGTGCCAGCAGACCCCTACACGGCGGGGATTCACCCCTCCACTTT. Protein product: CASRPLHGGDSPLHF.

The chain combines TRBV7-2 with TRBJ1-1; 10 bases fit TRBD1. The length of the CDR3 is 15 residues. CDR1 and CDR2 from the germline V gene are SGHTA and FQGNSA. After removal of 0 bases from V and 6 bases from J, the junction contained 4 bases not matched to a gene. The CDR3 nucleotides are TGTGCCAGCAGCTTAGCGGTTGGACAGGGGGCTGAAGCTTTCTTT. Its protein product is CASSLAVGQGAEAFF.

CDR3 loop: CASSWDREKPGNTIYF. As DNA, the CDR3 is TGTGCCAGCAGTTGGGACAGGGAAAAGCCTGGAAACACCATATATTTT. This sequence joins TRBV5-4 and TRBJ1-3; 9 bases are shared with TRBD1. The germline CDR1 and CDR2 sequences are SGHNT and YYREEE (reference sequence). With V trimmed by 5 bases and J by 2 bases, 8 bases remained unmatched. The CDR3 runs to 16 residues.

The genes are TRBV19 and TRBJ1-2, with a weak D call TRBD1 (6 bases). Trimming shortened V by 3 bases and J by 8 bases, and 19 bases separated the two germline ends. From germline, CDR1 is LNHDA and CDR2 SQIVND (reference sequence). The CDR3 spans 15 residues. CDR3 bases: TGTGCCAGTAGTATTGGGACATCCCCTACGGAGGGCTACACCTTC. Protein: CASSIGTSPTEGYTF. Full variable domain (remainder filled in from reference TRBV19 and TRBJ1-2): DGGITQSPKYLFRKEGQNVTLSCEQNLNHDAMYWYRQDPGQGLRLIYYSQIVNDFQKGDIAEGYSVSREKKESFPLTVTSAQKNPTAFYLCASSIGTSPTEGYTFGSGTRLTVV.

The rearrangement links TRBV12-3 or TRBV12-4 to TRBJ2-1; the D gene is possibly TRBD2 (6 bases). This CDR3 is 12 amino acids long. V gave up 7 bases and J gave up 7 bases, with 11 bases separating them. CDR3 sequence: CASNRLVNEQFF. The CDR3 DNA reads TGTGCCAGCAACCGACTAGTTAATGAGCAGTTCTTC.

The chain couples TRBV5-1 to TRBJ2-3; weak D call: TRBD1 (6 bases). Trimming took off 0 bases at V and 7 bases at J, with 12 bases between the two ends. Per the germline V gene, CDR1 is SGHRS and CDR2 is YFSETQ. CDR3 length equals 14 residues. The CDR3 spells CASSLDGQGNTQYF. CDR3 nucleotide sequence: TGCGCCAGCAGCTTGGATGGGCAGGGGAATACGCAGTATTTT.

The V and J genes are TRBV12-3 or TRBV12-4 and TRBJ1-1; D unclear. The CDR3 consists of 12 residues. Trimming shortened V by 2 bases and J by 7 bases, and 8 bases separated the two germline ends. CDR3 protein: CASSLTVDEAFF. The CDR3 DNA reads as TGTGCCAGCAGTTTAACCGTAGATGAAGCTTTCTTT.

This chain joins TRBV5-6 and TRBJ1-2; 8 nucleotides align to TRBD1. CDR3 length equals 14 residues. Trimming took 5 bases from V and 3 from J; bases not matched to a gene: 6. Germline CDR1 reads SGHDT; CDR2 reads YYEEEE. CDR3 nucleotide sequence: TGTGCCAGCAGTGCAGGGGGCCCTGACTATGGCTACACCTTC. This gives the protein CASSAGGPDYGYTF.

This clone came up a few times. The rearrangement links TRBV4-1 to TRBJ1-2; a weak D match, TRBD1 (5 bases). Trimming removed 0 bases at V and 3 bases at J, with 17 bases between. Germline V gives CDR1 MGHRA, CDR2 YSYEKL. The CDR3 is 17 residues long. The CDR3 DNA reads TGCGCCAGCAGCCAAGAGGGAGGAGGGGTTGGAGACTATGGCTACACCTTC. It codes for CASSQEGGGVGDYGYTF.

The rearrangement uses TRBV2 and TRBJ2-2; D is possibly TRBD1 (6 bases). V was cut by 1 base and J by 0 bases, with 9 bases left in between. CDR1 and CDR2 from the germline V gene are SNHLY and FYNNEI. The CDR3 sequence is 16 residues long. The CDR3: CASSEVGGANTGELFF. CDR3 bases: TGTGCCAGCAGTGAAGTAGGGGGAGCGAACACCGGGGAGCTGTTTTTT.

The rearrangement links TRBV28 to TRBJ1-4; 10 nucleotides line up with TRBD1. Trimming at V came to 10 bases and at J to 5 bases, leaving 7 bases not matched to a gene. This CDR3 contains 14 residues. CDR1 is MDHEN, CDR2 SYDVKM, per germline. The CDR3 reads CATATGGPNEKLFF. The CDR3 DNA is TGTGCCACCGCGACAGGGGGCCCGAATGAAAAACTGTTTTTT.

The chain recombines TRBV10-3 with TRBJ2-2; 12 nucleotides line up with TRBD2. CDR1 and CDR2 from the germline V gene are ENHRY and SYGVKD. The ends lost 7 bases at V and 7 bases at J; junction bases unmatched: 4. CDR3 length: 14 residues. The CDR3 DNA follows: TGTGCCATCAAAACTAGCGGGAGGAACGGGGAGCTGTTTTTT. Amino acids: CAIKTSGRNGELFF.

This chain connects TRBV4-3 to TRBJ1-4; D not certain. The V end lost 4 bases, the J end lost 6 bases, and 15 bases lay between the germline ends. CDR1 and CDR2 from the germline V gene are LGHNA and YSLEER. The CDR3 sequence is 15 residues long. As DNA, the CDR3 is TGCGCCAGCAGCCCCCAAGGTAGCGGCTATGAAAAACTGTTTTTT. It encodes CASSPQGSGYEKLFF.

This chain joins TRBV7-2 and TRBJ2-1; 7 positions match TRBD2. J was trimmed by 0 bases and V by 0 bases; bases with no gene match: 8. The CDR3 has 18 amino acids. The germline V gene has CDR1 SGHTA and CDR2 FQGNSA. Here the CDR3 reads CASSLAGLLADSYNEQFF. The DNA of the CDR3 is TGTGCCAGCAGCTTAGCGGGGCTGCTAGCGGACTCCTACAATGAGCAGTTCTTC.

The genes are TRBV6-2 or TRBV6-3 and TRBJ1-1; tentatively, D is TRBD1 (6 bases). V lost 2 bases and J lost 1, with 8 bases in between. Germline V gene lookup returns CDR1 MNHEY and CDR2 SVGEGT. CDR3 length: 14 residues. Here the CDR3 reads CASSYGGGNTEAFF. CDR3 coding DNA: TGTGCCAGCAGTTACGGGGGCGGGAACACTGAAGCTTTCTTT.

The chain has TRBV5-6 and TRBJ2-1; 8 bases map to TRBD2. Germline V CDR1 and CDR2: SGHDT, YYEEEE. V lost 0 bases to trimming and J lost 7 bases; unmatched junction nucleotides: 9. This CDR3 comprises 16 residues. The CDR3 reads CASSLDVFREGNEQFF. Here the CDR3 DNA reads TGTGCCAGCAGCTTGGATGTTTTTCGGGAGGGGAATGAGCAGTTCTTC.

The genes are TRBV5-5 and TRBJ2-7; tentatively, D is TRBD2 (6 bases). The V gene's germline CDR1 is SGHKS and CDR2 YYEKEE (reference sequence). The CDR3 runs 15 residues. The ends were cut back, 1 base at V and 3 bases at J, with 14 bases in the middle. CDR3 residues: CASSLTLATFYEQYF. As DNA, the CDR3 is TGTGCCAGCAGCTTGACACTAGCCACCTTCTACGAGCAGTACTTC.